The 18 T cell receptor beta chains below all came from one sample that was sequenced in a study of cytotoxic CD8 clonotypes in ibrutinib-treated CLL. Sequencing was performed with immunoSEQ multiplex PCR; in TCRdb, only in-frame clones are kept and a portion is missing. The data show tens of thousands of clones, with 60% to 80% seen just once and about 14% held by the top ten. The source material was PBMCs, sampled after 12 months of ibrutinib treatment. These TCRs come from a human donor with chronic lymphocytic leukemia.

This clone was seen a few times. The rearrangement joins TRBV19 to TRBJ2-7; the match to TRBD1 covers 7 bases. V shed 6 bases, J shed 6 bases, and the junction held 8 bases outside the gene matches. Germline lookup yields CDR1 LNHDA and CDR2 SQIVND (reference sequence). The CDR3 runs to 13 residues. The CDR3 sequence is CASSSERGPEQYF. CDR3 bases: TGTGCCAGTAGCTCCGAGAGGGGGCCCGAGCAGTACTTC.

The chain recombines TRBV27 with TRBJ1-1; possible D gene TRBD1, 5 bases. V lost 2 bases and J lost 3, with 13 bases in between. The CDR3 is 15 amino acids. CDR1 and CDR2 (germline): MNHEY, SMNVEV (reference sequence). CDR3 in amino acids: CASSLQGTLYTEAFF. As DNA, the CDR3 is TGTGCCAGCAGTTTACAGGGTACCTTATACACTGAAGCTTTCTTT.

In its sample, this clone was seen a few times. CDR3 region: CASSRTGLYGYTF. The CDR3, as DNA: TGTGCCAGCAGTAGGACAGGTCTTTATGGCTACACCTTC. The J gene is TRBJ1-2, the V gene TRBV2; TRBD1 aligns across 7 bases. V lost 5 bases, J lost 5 bases, and 5 bases stayed unmatched. The germline gives CDR1 SNHLY, CDR2 FYNNEI. The CDR3 spans 13 residues. Filled out from reference TRBV2 and TRBJ1-2, the complete variable domain reads EPEVTQTPSHQVTQMGQEVILRCVPISNHLYFYWYRQILGQKVEFLVSFYNNEISEKSEIFDDQFSVERPDGSNFTLKIRSTKLEDSAMYFCASSRTGLYGYTFGSGTRLTVV.

As concerns this clone: One end of the junction fails to match germline, which may point to a read error. V and J are TRBV2 and TRBJ1-6; 7 bases are a match to TRBD1. CDR3 length: 13 residues. Germline CDR1 is SNHLY and CDR2 is FYNNEI. The CDR3 sequence is CASSEYGGTEEPF. The CDR3 region has the DNA TGTGCCAGCAGTGAATACGGAGGGACAGAGGAACCCTTT.

The count of this clone is one. The rearrangement uses TRBV5-1 and TRBJ2-7, with D tentatively TRBD1 (5 bases). This CDR3 contains 13 residues. From germline, CDR1 is SGHRS and CDR2 YFSETQ. The V and J ends lost 2 bases and 2 bases respectively, with 8 bases between them. CDR3 region: CASSLDSTYEQYF. The DNA for the CDR3 is TGCGCCAGCAGCTTAGACAGTACCTACGAGCAGTACTTC.

In its sample, this clone was seen a few times. The chain uses TRBV7-3 and TRBJ2-1, with 9 bases identical to TRBD2. The germline V gene encodes CDR1 SGHTA and CDR2 FQGTGA. With V trimmed by 2 bases and J by 7 bases, 6 bases remained unmatched. The CDR3 loop spans 15 amino acids. CDR3 amino acids: CASSLGSGGLNEQFF. In DNA, the CDR3 is TGTGCCAGCAGCTTAGGTAGCGGGGGACTAAATGAGCAGTTCTTC.

This chain joins TRBV6-1 and TRBJ2-3, with D possibly matching TRBD1 (6 bases). V lost 2 bases to trimming and J lost 15 bases, with 18 bases between them. CDR3 length: 13 amino acids. Germline values: CDR1 MNHNS, CDR2 SASEGT. CDR3 coding DNA: TGTGCCAGCAGTGAAACCCGGGACAATACGGGATATTTT. Translated, it gives CASSETRDNTGYF.

The chain recombines TRBV14 with TRBJ2-1; D is unresolved. Germline assignment: CDR1 SGHDN and CDR2 FVKESK. The CDR3 has 14 residues. The germline V and J ends were trimmed by 0 bases and 7 bases, with 10 bases remaining between them. The DNA for the CDR3 is TGTGCCAGCAGCCAAGACCGGGTGAGGAATGAGCAGTTCTTC. Amino acids: CASSQDRVRNEQFF.

This clone was picked up a small number of times. J is TRBJ1-2 and V is TRBV2; D uncertain. V was pared by 7 bases and J by 4 bases, with 16 bases between. In germline, CDR1 is SNHLY, CDR2 FYNNEI. CDR3 length equals 14 residues. The CDR3 spells CASTELGSLYGYTF. The CDR3 bases are TGTGCCAGCACTGAGTTAGGAAGCCTCTATGGCTACACCTTC. Variable domain in full (rest from reference TRBV2 and TRBJ1-2): EPEVTQTPSHQVTQMGQEVILRCVPISNHLYFYWYRQILGQKVEFLVSFYNNEISEKSEIFDDQFSVERPDGSNFTLKIRSTKLEDSAMYFCASTELGSLYGYTFGSGTRLTVV.

This chain connects TRBV4-3 to TRBJ1-3; D remains ambiguous. The CDR3 runs to 15 residues. Germline assignment: CDR1 LGHNA and CDR2 YSLEER. V gave up 0 bases and J gave up 0 bases, with 6 bases separating them. The CDR3 loop reads CASSQDDISGNTIYF. Written as DNA, the CDR3 is TGCGCCAGCAGCCAAGATGATATCTCTGGAAACACCATATATTTT.

The gene calls are TRBV4-3 and TRBJ2-3; D tentatively reads TRBD1 or TRBD2 (5 bases each). Germline lookup yields CDR1 LGHNA and CDR2 YSLEER. The CDR3 totals 18 residues. Deletions cut 0 bases from V and 1 base from J, with 17 bases between. The CDR3 DNA follows: TGCGCCAGCAGCCAAGATTCTCTCGGGACCGCGGGCACAGATACGCAGTATTTT. It is translated as CASSQDSLGTAGTDTQYF.

J is TRBJ2-2 and V is TRBV7-2; D is perhaps TRBD2 (5 bases). Germline assignment: CDR1 SGHTA and CDR2 FQGNSA. Between the trimmed V and J ends, which lost 6 bases and 5 bases, there was a span of 16 bases. The CDR3 is 15 residues long. For the CDR3, the DNA is TGTGCCAGCAGACCGAGCGGTGGTGGGACCGGGGAGCTGTTTTTT. It is translated as CASRPSGGGTGELFF.

This chain joins TRBV28 and TRBJ2-1, with 12 bases matching TRBD2. V dropped 8 bases and J dropped 4; count of bases not matched to a gene: 21. The CDR3 has 20 amino acids. Looked up from germline, CDR1 is MDHEN and CDR2 is SYDVKM. The chain's CDR3 is CASFPGGLAGRLAEYNEQFF. CDR3 sequence (DNA): TGTGCCAGCTTCCCGGGGGGACTAGCGGGCAGGCTTGCGGAGTACAATGAGCAGTTCTTC.

The gene calls are TRBV6-5 and TRBJ2-7, with 13 positions matching TRBD2. CDR3 size: 15 residues. Germline-derived CDR1 and CDR2 are MNHEY and SVGAGI. V dropped 4 bases and J dropped 11; count of bases not matched to a gene: 11. The CDR3 nucleotides read TGTGCCAGCAGTTTTCCCGGACTAGCGGGAGCTGAGGAGTACTTC. Translation gives CASSFPGLAGAEEYF.

The V gene is TRBV7-7, the J gene TRBJ2-5; D gene ambiguous. Germline V gene data show CDR1 as SSHAT and CDR2 as FNYEAQ (reference sequence). V was shortened by 5 bases and J by 4 bases, with 14 bases between the two germline ends. This CDR3 contains 14 residues. The CDR3 DNA is TGTGCCAGCAGCCCTCGAGGAGACGGAGAGACCCAGTACTTC. Translated, it gives CASSPRGDGETQYF.

The chain recombines TRBV19 with TRBJ1-5, with no clear D. The CDR3 contains 16 residues. From germline, CDR1 is LNHDA and CDR2 SQIVND (reference sequence). V lost 3 bases and J lost 0, with 12 bases in between. CDR3 amino acids: CASSITRVASNQPQHF. DNA of the CDR3: TGTGCCAGTAGTATTACAAGGGTTGCTAGCAATCAGCCCCAGCATTTT. The full variable domain, its missing parts supplied by reference TRBV19 and TRBJ1-5, is DGGITQSPKYLFRKEGQNVTLSCEQNLNHDAMYWYRQDPGQGLRLIYYSQIVNDFQKGDIAEGYSVSREKKESFPLTVTSAQKNPTAFYLCASSITRVASNQPQHFGDGTRLSIL.

This sequence joins TRBV6-1 and TRBJ2-2, with D perhaps TRBD2 (6 bases). The CDR3 is 15 amino acids. Looked up from germline, CDR1 is MNHNS and CDR2 is SASEGT. Trimming left V 3 bases short and J 4 bases short, with 12 bases between. For the CDR3, the DNA is TGTGCCAGCAGTGAGGAGCGGGTGATCACCGGGGAGCTGTTTTTT. Translating it yields CASSEERVITGELFF.

The chain is built from TRBV7-8 and TRBJ1-2; D remains ambiguous. V lost 4 bases to trimming and J lost 4 bases, with 19 bases between them. There are 16 residues in the CDR3. The V gene's germline CDR1 is SGHVS and CDR2 FQNEAQ. CDR3 in amino acids: CASSSRPLRGIYGYTF. DNA of the CDR3: TGTGCCAGCAGCTCCAGACCTCTCCGGGGAATCTATGGCTACACCTTC. Filled out from reference TRBV7-8 and TRBJ1-2, the complete variable domain reads GAGVSQSPRYKVAKRGQDVALRCDPISGHVSLFWYQQALGQGPEFLTYFQNEAQLDKSGLPSDRFFAERPEGSVSTLKIQRTQQEDSAVYLCASSSRPLRGIYGYTFGSGTRLTVV.